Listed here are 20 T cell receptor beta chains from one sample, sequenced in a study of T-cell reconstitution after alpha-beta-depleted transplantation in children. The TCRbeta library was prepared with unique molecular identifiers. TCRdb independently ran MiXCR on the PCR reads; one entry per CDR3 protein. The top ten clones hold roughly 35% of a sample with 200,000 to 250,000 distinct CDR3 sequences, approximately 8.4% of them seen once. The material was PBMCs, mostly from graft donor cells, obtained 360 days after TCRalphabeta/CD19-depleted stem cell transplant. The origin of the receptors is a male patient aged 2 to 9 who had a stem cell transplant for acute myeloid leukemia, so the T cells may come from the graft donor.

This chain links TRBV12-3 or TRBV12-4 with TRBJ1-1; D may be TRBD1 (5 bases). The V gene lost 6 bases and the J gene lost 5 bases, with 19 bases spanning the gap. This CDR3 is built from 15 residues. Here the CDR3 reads CASSPNRDASTEAFF. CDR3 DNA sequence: TGTGCCAGCAGCCCCAACCGGGACGCAAGTACTGAAGCTTTCTTT.

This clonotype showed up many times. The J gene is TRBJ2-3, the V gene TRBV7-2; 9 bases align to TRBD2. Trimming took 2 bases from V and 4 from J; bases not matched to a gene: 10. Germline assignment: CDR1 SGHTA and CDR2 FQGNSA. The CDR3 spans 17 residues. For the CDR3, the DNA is TGTGCCAGCAGCTTACGTCGGCGGGGGGGCCGGTCAGATACGCAGTATTTT. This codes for CASSLRRRGGRSDTQYF.

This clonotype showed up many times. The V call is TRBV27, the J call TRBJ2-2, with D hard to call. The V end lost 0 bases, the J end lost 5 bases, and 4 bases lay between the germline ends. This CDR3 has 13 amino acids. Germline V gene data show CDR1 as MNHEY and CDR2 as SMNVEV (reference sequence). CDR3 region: CASSLSRTGELFF. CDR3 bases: TGTGCCAGCAGTTTATCGAGAACCGGGGAGCTGTTTTTT.

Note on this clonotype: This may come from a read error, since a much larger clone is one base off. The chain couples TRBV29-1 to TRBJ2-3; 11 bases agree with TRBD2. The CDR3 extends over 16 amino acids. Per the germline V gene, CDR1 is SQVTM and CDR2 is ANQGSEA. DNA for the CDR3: TGCAACGTTGATGGCCTAGCGGGGGGTCTGGGAGATACGCAGTATTTT. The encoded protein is CNVDGLAGGLGDTQYF.

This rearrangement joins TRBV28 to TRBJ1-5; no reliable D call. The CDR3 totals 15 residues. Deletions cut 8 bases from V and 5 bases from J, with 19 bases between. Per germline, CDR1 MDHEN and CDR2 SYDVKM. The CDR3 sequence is CASGIGQASDQPQHF. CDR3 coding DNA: TGTGCCAGCGGAATAGGGCAAGCGAGCGATCAGCCCCAGCATTTT.

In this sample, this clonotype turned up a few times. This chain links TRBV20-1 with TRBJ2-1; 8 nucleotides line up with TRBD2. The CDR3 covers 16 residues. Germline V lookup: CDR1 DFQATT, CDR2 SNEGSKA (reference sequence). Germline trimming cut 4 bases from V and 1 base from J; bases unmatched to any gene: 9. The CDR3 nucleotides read TGCAGTGCTACCGGGAGGGGGAGAGTTTCCTACAATGAGCAGTTCTTC. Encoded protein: CSATGRGRVSYNEQFF.

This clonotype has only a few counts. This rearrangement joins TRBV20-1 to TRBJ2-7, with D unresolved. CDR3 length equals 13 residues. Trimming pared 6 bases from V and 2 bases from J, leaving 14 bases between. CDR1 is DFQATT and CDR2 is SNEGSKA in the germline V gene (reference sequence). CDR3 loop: CSAQRRPPYEQYF. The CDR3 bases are TGCAGTGCCCAGAGAAGGCCCCCCTACGAGCAGTACTTC.

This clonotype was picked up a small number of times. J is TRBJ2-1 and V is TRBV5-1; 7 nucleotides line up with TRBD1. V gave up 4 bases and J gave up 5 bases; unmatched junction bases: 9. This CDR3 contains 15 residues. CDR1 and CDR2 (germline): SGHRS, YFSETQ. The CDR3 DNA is TGCGCCAGCAGCCTATATACGACAGGGAACAATGAGCAGTTCTTC. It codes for CASSLYTTGNNEQFF.

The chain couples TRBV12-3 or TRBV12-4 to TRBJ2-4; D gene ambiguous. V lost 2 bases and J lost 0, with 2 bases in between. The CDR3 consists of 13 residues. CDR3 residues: CASSLLAKNIQYF. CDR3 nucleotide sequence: TGTGCCAGCAGTTTACTAGCCAAAAACATTCAGTACTTC.

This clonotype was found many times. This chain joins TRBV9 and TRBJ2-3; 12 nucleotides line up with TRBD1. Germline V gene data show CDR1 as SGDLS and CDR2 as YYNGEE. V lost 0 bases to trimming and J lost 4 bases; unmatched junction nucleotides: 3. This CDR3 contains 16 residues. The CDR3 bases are TGTGCCAGCAGCGTAGAGGGACAGGGGGCGTCAGATACGCAGTATTTT. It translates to CASSVEGQGASDTQYF.

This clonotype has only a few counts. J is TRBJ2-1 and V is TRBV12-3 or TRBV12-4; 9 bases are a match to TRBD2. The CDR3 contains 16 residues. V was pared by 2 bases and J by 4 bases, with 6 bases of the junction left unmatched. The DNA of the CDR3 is TGTGCCAGCAGTTTACCTGGACTAGCGCCATACAATGAGCAGTTCTTC. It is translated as CASSLPGLAPYNEQFF.

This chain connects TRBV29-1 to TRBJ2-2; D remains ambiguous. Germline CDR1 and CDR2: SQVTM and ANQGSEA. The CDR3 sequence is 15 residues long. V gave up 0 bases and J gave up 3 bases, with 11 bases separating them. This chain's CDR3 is CSVEDLKDYTGELFF. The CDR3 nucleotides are TGCAGCGTTGAAGATCTTAAGGATTACACCGGGGAGCTGTTTTTT.

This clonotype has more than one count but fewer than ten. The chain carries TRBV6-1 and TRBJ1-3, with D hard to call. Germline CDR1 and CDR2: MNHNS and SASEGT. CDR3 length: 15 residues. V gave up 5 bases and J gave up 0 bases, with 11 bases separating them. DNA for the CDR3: TGTGCCAGCAGTCCTTCGCTAAGCTCTGGAAACACCATATATTTT. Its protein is CASSPSLSSGNTIYF.

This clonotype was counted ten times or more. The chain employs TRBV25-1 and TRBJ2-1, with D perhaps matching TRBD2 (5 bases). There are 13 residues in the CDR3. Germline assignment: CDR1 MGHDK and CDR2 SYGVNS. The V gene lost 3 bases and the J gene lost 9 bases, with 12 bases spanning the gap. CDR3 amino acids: CASSDQHGLEQFF. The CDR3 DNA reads TGTGCCAGCAGTGATCAACACGGACTTGAGCAGTTCTTC.

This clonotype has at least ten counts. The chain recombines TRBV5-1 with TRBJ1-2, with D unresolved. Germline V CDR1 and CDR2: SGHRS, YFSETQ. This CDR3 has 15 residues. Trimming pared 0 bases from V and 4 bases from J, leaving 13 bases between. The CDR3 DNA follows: TGCGCCAGCAGCTTGGCTCTTGGTTTGGTCTATGGCTACACCTTC. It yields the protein CASSLALGLVYGYTF.

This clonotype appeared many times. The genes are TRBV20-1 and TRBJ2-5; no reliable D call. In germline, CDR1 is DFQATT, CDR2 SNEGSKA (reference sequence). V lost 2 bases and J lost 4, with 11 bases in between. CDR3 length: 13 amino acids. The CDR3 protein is CSARLGSRETQYF. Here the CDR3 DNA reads TGCAGTGCTAGATTAGGGTCTAGAGAGACCCAGTACTTC.

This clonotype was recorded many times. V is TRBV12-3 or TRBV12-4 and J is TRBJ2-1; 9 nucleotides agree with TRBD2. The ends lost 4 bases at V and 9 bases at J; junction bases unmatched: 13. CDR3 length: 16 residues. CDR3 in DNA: TGTGCCAGCAGTTCCCGGGGTAGCGGGAGTTGGAGTGAGCAGTTCTTC. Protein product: CASSSRGSGSWSEQFF.

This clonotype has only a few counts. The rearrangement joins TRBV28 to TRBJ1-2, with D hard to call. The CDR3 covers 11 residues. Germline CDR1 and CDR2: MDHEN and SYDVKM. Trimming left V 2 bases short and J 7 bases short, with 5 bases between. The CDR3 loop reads CASSLGSGYTF. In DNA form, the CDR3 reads TGTGCCAGCAGTTTAGGGAGTGGCTACACCTTC.

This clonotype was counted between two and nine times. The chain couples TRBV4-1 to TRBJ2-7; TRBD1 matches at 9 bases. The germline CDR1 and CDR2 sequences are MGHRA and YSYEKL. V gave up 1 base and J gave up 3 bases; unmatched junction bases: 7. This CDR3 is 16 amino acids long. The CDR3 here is CASSQAPGTGSYEQYF. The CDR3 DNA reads TGCGCCAGCAGCCAAGCACCAGGGACAGGGAGCTACGAGCAGTACTTC.

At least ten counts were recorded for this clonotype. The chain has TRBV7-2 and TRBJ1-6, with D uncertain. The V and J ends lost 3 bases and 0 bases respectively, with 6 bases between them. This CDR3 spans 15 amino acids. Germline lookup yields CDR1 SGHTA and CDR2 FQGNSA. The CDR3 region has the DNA TGTGCCAGCAGCTTGCGGTTCTCCTATAATTCACCCCTCCACTTT. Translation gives CASSLRFSYNSPLHF.